Given below is one TCR beta chain in context. Only a few counts were recorded for this clonotype. The clone's antigen remains unknown. Base-call qualities are not available, and no considerably larger clone is one nucleotide away. The data were obtained in a study of identical twins (dated by TCRdb to about 2016). With respect to the entire study: TCR alpha and beta repertoires from monozygotic twins, unrelated adults of various ages and cord blood were deep-sequenced to test whether fetal clonotypes persist. To rule out contamination, the twin experiments were replicated at different times with different library preparation protocols. The paper as a whole reports these results and caveats: In beta out-of-frame sequences, excess twin sharing was weaker, because having fewer shared sequences lowered the signal-to-noise ratio. Zero-insertion analyses could be partly confounded by invariant T cells such as MAIT and iNKT, though diverse VJ usage argued against such confounding for most clonotypes. Fewer insertions were carried by abundant cord blood beta clonotypes; a weaker similar trend was observed in young adult naive repertoires, while no such trend was observed in memory repertoires. Because the same donors could not be followed over many years, the conclusions relied on cross-sectional statistical analysis. Compared with coincidental sharing between unrelated individuals, out-of-frame TCR alpha sequences shared between twins showed an excess of sequences with low generation probability. Recombination models systematically underestimated out-of-frame TCR alpha sharing in monozygotic twins but agreed with sharing between unrelated individuals.

Libraries were made using 5' RACE. Instrument used: Illumina HiSeq 2000. Template switching added a universal primer binding site, and the final cDNA carried a unique molecular identifier that allowed TCR cDNA molecules to be counted accurately. First-strand cDNA for TCR alpha and beta chains was synthesized from specific primers in the conserved constant-segment region. To control for contamination, each cDNA library was double barcoded with a SMART-Mk sample barcode plus Illumina barcodes. TruSeq adapter sequences along with Illumina sample barcodes were introduced in two successive PCR steps. Sequencing of the TCR alpha and beta cDNA libraries was done on the Illumina HiSeq platform using custom primers. The study's processing was this. MiGEC processed the raw reads to extract unique molecular identifiers, while MiXCR was used to determine the CDR3 positions. For each individual, recombination models were inferred using an EM algorithm with the repgenHMM and IGoR tools. Shared clonotypes were analyzed with the tcR package in R, and sharing was normalized by the product of cloneset sizes. To study raw recombination without the effects of thymic and clonal selection, out-of-frame nonproductive sequences were analyzed. TCRdb redid the processing of the public reads, applying fastp at Q25 and MiXCR, and retained in-frame beta chains. For every CDR3 protein sequence, its rows merge into one entry that carries the most common genes and DNA. The V and J calls and clone size are TCRdb's, not the authors'. In this sample the table shows some 630,000 distinct CDR3 sequences, around 7.4% of which occur a single time. The top ten hold 1.5% to 2% of the sample.

The CDR3 contains 15 residues, cysteine and phenylalanine counted. Kept here is only the CDR3 DNA, which spans 45 bases and is read in frame from base 1. CDR1 and CDR2 are drawn from the germline V gene (reference sequence): SGHKS, YYEKEE. The junction shows trimming of 0 bases on V and 0 bases on J, plus 9 bases between the germline ends. Every donor was a healthy Caucasian. The twin cohort comprised three pairs of female monozygotic twins, all aged roughly 18 to 29 years. Peripheral blood mononuclear cells were used as the source from which RNA for TCR libraries was isolated. These data are also associated with another study on yellow fever vaccine responses in identical twins. As that second paper reports: The authors reported that the T cell response to vaccination in identical twins appeared partly convergent and partly personalized. In identical twins, the study followed T cell clones that responded to the vaccine with precision.

The sequence joins TRBV5-5 to TRBJ1-1, with TRBD1 as a weak D call on 5 bases. The sample consisted of PBMCs. The TCR was taken from a woman aged 18-30 years in good health. DNA sequence: TGTGCCAGCAGCTTGGGGACACGGATGAACACTGAAGCTTTCTTT. Its protein reads: CASSLGTRMNTEAFF.